The 13 T cell receptor beta chains below all came from one sample that was sequenced in a study of T-cell reconstitution after alpha-beta-depleted transplantation in children. Molecular barcoding with unique molecular identifiers was used for the TCRbeta library. From the PCR reads, TCRdb called clonotypes with MiXCR, one entry per CDR3 protein. The sample holds a few hundred thousand distinct CDR3 sequences, about 9.6% seen once. Sequencing used PBMCs from the stem cell graft donor, obtained from the stem cell graft. Receptors were obtained from a human donor who donated a stem cell graft to a child with SCID.

At least ten counts were recorded for this clonotype. The J gene is TRBJ1-2, the V gene TRBV5-1; no clear D. Deletions cut 0 bases from V and 0 bases from J, with 9 bases between. This CDR3 has 15 amino acids. In germline, CDR1 is SGHRS, CDR2 YFSETQ. The CDR3 DNA reads TGCGCCAGCAGCTTGGGAGGCGAAGCTAACTATGGCTACACCTTC. Amino acid sequence: CASSLGGEANYGYTF.

This clonotype showed up many times. The chain combines TRBV7-2 with TRBJ1-5, with D unresolved. With 3 bases removed from V and 6 bases from J, the gap between germline ends came to 6 bases. This CDR3 spans 12 amino acids. Germline V CDR1 and CDR2: SGHTA, FQGNSA. The CDR3 nucleotides are TGTGCCAGCAGCTTCCCACCTCAGCCCCAGCATTTT. Its translation is CASSFPPQPQHF. The full variable domain, completed using reference TRBV7-2 and TRBJ1-5, is GAGVSQSPSNKVTEKGKDVELRCDPISGHTALYWYRQSLGQGLEFLIYFQGNSAPDKSGLPSDRFSAERTGGSVSTLTIQRTQQEDSAVYLCASSFPPQPQHFGDGTRLSIL.

In this sample, this clonotype turned up many times. V usage is TRBV5-1 and J usage is TRBJ2-5; no clear D gene. The germline CDR1 and CDR2 sequences are SGHRS and YFSETQ. Trimming took off 4 bases at V and 5 bases at J, with 9 bases between the two ends. This CDR3 is built from 12 residues. As DNA, the CDR3 is TGCGCCAGCAGCACTGACATTGAGACCCAGTACTTC. The encoded protein is CASSTDIETQYF.

The J gene is TRBJ1-2, the V gene TRBV30, with 10 positions matching TRBD1. The CDR3 is made up of 19 amino acids. J lost 4 bases, V lost 1 base, and 18 bases had no gene match. The V gene's germline CDR1 is GTSNPN and CDR2 SVGIG (reference sequence). CDR3 protein: CAWSGSFIVMGQGSYGYTF. The CDR3 DNA reads TGTGCCTGGAGTGGTTCCTTTATCGTCATGGGACAGGGGTCCTATGGCTACACCTTC.

This clonotype appeared a few times. CDR3 amino acids: CASSFRVSPHLYNEQFF. CDR3 in DNA: TGTGCCAGCAGCTTTCGGGTATCCCCCCATCTATACAATGAGCAGTTCTTC. The genes are TRBV7-2 and TRBJ2-1; D is unresolved. The V and J ends lost 3 bases and 4 bases respectively, with 19 bases between them. CDR1 is SGHTA and CDR2 is FQGNSA in the germline V gene. The CDR3 is made up of 17 amino acids.

This clonotype has a count of ten or more. The V gene is TRBV24-1, the J gene TRBJ1-2; D gene uncertain. This CDR3 region has 12 residues. CDR1 and CDR2 from the germline V gene are KGHDR and SFDVKD. Trimming removed 0 bases at V and 10 bases at J, with 8 bases between. CDR3 nucleotides: TGTGCCACCAGTGATTTGTCCAATGCCTACACCTTC. Translation: CATSDLSNAYTF.

The table lists this clonotype with many counts. V usage is TRBV5-1 and J usage is TRBJ2-5; D perhaps matches TRBD2 (6 bases). The length of the CDR3 is 14 residues. Germline V CDR1 and CDR2: SGHRS, YFSETQ. Deletions cut 5 bases from V and 4 bases from J, with 15 bases between. The CDR3 DNA sequence: TGCGCCAGCAGACTGTTGGCGGGGTCAGAGACCCAGTACTTC. Its translation is CASRLLAGSETQYF.

The sample holds many counts of this clonotype. The V gene is TRBV4-2, the J gene TRBJ1-4, with D possibly TRBD1 on 5 matching bases. Trimming pared 0 bases from V and 3 bases from J, leaving 11 bases between. Germline CDR1 is LGHNA and CDR2 is YNFKEQ. The CDR3 has 16 amino acids. The CDR3 region has the DNA TGTGCCAGCAGCCAAGATTTTCGCAGGGCTAATGAAAAACTGTTTTTT. It specifies CASSQDFRRANEKLFF.

This clonotype was found many times. V usage is TRBV20-1 and J usage is TRBJ2-7; D possibly corresponds to TRBD2 (8 bases). This CDR3 is built from 14 residues. Trimming removed 1 base from V and 7 bases from J, with 17 bases in between. From germline, CDR1 is DFQATT and CDR2 SNEGSKA (reference sequence). CDR3 coding DNA: TGCAGTGCTAGAGGGGCAGGGGGACTAGGGGAGCAGTACTTC. It encodes CSARGAGGLGEQYF.

This clonotype was seen many times. The rearrangement uses TRBV7-2 and TRBJ2-2; no clear D gene. The length of the CDR3 is 12 residues. Germline CDR1 reads SGHTA; CDR2 reads FQGNSA. V was shortened by 2 bases and J by 6 bases, with 4 bases between the two germline ends. The CDR3 nucleotides are TGTGCCAGCAGCTTAAATTCCGGGGAGCTGTTTTTT. Translation: CASSLNSGELFF.

This clonotype was seen at least ten times. The J gene is TRBJ2-1, the V gene TRBV7-2; D call uncertain. There are 15 residues in the CDR3. Germline V gene lookup returns CDR1 SGHTA and CDR2 FQGNSA. Trimming removed 2 bases at V and 10 bases at J, with 18 bases between. CDR3 nucleotides: TGTGCCAGCAGCTTAAACCACCCTGTAGTGGGGGAGCAGTTCTTC. Translated: CASSLNHPVVGEQFF.

At least ten counts were recorded for this clonotype. The rearrangement joins TRBV4-1 to TRBJ2-7; 7 bases fit TRBD1. J lost 2 bases, V lost 4 bases, and 8 bases had no gene match. CDR1 MGHRA and CDR2 YSYEKL come from the germline V gene. This CDR3 is 15 amino acids long. This CDR3 is CASSPRQGNPYEQYF. The CDR3 DNA reads as TGCGCCAGCAGCCCTCGACAGGGAAATCCCTACGAGCAGTACTTC.

About this clonotype: A much larger clone sits a single nucleotide away, making a read error possible. This chain joins TRBV5-1 and TRBJ2-5; D is possibly TRBD2 (6 bases). Germline lookup yields CDR1 SGHRS and CDR2 YFSETQ. Trimming removed 2 bases at V and 5 bases at J, with 13 bases between. The CDR3 loop spans 14 amino acids. The CDR3, as DNA: TGCGCCAGCAGCTTCGCGGGAAATGGGGAGACCCAGTACTTC. Encoded protein: CASSFAGNGETQYF.